This entry is about one TCR beta chain. The antigen remains undetermined. The data were obtained in a study of cytomegalovirus exposure and HLA in healthy donors. Across the study: Clustering assigned 70% to 90% of the roughly 430 genotyped donors to the Caucasian-associated ancestry cluster. Study-wide results and caveats: A later analysis appeared to link common viral pathogens to several of the most significant clusters. According to reports, the classifier identified cytomegalovirus status with high specificity and sensitivity.

60 Vbeta and 13 Jbeta primers were used in PCR. TCRdb's table, derived via immunoSEQ multiplex PCR, lists solely in-frame clones and lacks some. The table lists approximately 190,000 clones, 83% of them singletons, with approximately 1.7% in the top ten. Though nominally healthy at sampling, donors likely had unrecorded immune exposures. The CDR3 loop spans 14 amino acids. Germline values: CDR1 SGHRS, CDR2 YFSETQ. The TCR was taken from a man aged 35-49 years in good health and CMV-seropositive. The sample comprised PBMCs. The genes are TRBV5-1 and TRBJ2-5; D is undetermined. The DNA end is a closer match to TRBJ2-7, so the J assignment may be wrong. CDR3 sequence reads: CASSLGPGTYEQYF. The CDR3 DNA is TGCGCCAGCAGCTTGGGTCCGGGTACCTACGAGCAGTACTTC.